Presented here are 24 T cell receptor beta chains from one specimen sequenced in a study of Graves' ophthalmopathy and Graves' hyperthyroidism. Beta-chain TCR CDR3 regions were amplified from RNA transcripts. Second-round multiplex PCR came after a first-round RT-PCR that employed HTBI primers. TCRdb analysed the multiplex PCR reads with MiXCR anew, one entry per CDR3 protein. Of about 550,000 distinct CDR3 sequences listed, roughly 39% are singletons. Sequencing was carried out using peripheral blood or thyroid tissue (not recorded which). These receptor sequences come from an adult man with Graves' hyperthyroidism.

The rearrangement uses TRBV2 and TRBJ2-5, with 10 bases matching TRBD1. This CDR3 has 15 residues. Germline CDR1 and CDR2: SNHLY and FYNNEI. V gave up 6 bases and J gave up 7 bases; unmatched junction bases: 11. CDR3 residues: CASRGTGATRGTQYF. Written as DNA, the CDR3 is TGTGCCAGCAGAGGGACAGGGGCTACCCGTGGGACCCAGTACTTC.

V is TRBV7-9 and J is TRBJ2-5; D perhaps matches TRBD2 (5 bases). Matching the DNA end better, TRBJ2-4 makes the J call doubtful. This CDR3 is built from 14 residues. Germline CDR1 and CDR2: SEHNR and FQNEAQ (reference sequence). CDR3 DNA sequence: TGTGCCAGCAGCTACATAGCGGCCAAAAACATTCAGTACTTC. It is translated as CASSYIAAKNIQYF.

Comment on this clonotype: At one boundary the junction diverges from the germline segment, which might be a read error. The V call is TRBV6-4, the J call TRBJ1-6; D is undetermined. CDR3 size: 16 residues. Germline values: CDR1 MRHNA, CDR2 SNTAGT. In nucleotides, the CDR3 is TGTGCCAGCAGTGACTCGCCGACGATCTATAATTCACCCCCCCACTTT. Its translation is CASSDSPTIYNSPPHF.

This chain uses TRBV20-1 with TRBJ2-1; 7 bases fit TRBD1. Per germline, CDR1 DFQATT and CDR2 SNEGSKA (reference sequence). This CDR3 contains 14 residues. The trim removed 0 bases at V and 6 bases at J, leaving 5 bases unmatched. CDR3 nucleotide sequence: TGCAGTGCTAGAGATAAGGGGGCTATCAATGAGCAGTTCTTC. Translation: CSARDKGAINEQFF.

This clonotype was observed a few times. The genes are TRBV7-8 and TRBJ1-2; 9 nucleotides agree with TRBD1. The CDR3 totals 20 residues. Trimming removed 0 bases from V and 0 bases from J; junction bases left unmatched: 14. The germline CDR1 and CDR2 sequences are SGHVS and FQNEAQ. The CDR3 nucleotides read TGTGCCAGCAGCTTAGCTTTCACAGGGGGCGTGGATTCAGCTAACTATGGCTACACCTTC. This gives the protein CASSLAFTGGVDSANYGYTF.

The gene calls are TRBV29-1 and TRBJ2-6, with 7 nucleotides matching TRBD1. Per the germline V gene, CDR1 is SQVTM and CDR2 is ANQGSEA. J gave up 4 bases and V 4 bases, and 1 base lay outside the gene matches. The CDR3 has 13 amino acids. CDR3 bases: TGCAGCGTTGTGGGACAGGGGGCCAACGTCCTGACTTTC. It is translated as CSVVGQGANVLTF.

The table lists this clonotype with many counts. The chain recombines TRBV6-6 with TRBJ2-7; D perhaps matches TRBD2 (6 bases). Trimming removed 2 bases at V and 2 bases at J, with 16 bases between. Germline V gene lookup returns CDR1 MNHNY and CDR2 SVGAGI (reference sequence). This CDR3 is built from 16 residues. The CDR3, as DNA: TGTGCCAGCAGTTACCGACTGACGGGGGAGACCTACGAGCAGTACTTC. It yields the protein CASSYRLTGETYEQYF.

V and J are TRBV10-3 and TRBJ1-4, with TRBD1 matching over 10 bases. The CDR3 has 15 amino acids. Trimming cost V 4 bases and J 10 bases; bases outside gene matches: 9. Germline values: CDR1 ENHRY, CDR2 SYGVKD. The CDR3 nucleotides read TGTGCCATCAGTGGAGACAGGGGGCGCAGAGGAAAACTGTTTTTT. Its protein is CAISGDRGRRGKLFF.

This clonotype occurred many times. The rearrangement uses TRBV9 and TRBJ2-2; D assignment may be TRBD1 or TRBD2 (5 bases each). Deletions cut 3 bases from V and 5 bases from J, with 8 bases between. This CDR3 has 13 amino acids. Germline CDR1 SGDLS, CDR2 YYNGEE. For the CDR3, the DNA is TGTGCCAGCAGCGCCTGGGGGACCGGGGAGCTGTTTTTT. Translating it yields CASSAWGTGELFF. Full variable domain (outside the CDR3, taken from reference TRBV9 and TRBJ2-2): DSGVTQTPKHLITATGQRVTLRCSPRSGDLSVYWYQQSLDQGLQFLIQYYNGEERAKGNILERFSAQQFPDLHSELNLSSLELGDSALYFCASSAWGTGELFFGEGSRLTVL.

On this clonotype: The missing conserved phenylalanine or tryptophan at the end of this CDR3 makes a read error likely. No DNA is shown, since the ends of the CDR3 on it are uncertain; the CDR3 is the one TCRdb lists. The gene calls are TRBV7-8 and TRBJ2-7; TRBD2, the table's D call, was not compared with the DNA. With termini counted, the CDR3 has 9 amino acids. From germline, CDR1 is SGHVS and CDR2 FQNEAQ. CDR3 loop: CASSRNLAG.

J is TRBJ1-1 and V is TRBV29-1; tentatively, D is TRBD1 (6 bases). The CDR3 spans 12 residues. V was pared by 3 bases and J by 9 bases, with 14 bases between. Germline assignment: CDR1 SQVTM and CDR2 ANQGSEA. Here the CDR3 DNA reads TGCAGCGTTGATTGGGGGGCCTCCCAAGCTTTCTTT. This codes for CSVDWGASQAFF.

The J gene is TRBJ1-1, the V gene TRBV5-1, with D hard to call. This CDR3 has 14 residues. V shed 2 bases and J shed 0 bases, with 8 bases lying between them. Germline V lookup: CDR1 SGHRS, CDR2 YFSETQ. CDR3 bases: TGCGCCAGCAGCTTCAGTGTAATGAACACTGAAGCTTTCTTT. Its translation: CASSFSVMNTEAFF.

This clonotype was seen ten or more times. This chain connects TRBV6-1 to TRBJ1-2, with D uncertain. Germline assignment: CDR1 MNHNS and CDR2 SASEGT. The ends were cut back, 2 bases at V and 8 bases at J, with 18 bases in the middle. The CDR3 is 15 amino acids. The CDR3 DNA reads TGTGCCAGCAGTGAATCCTGGACGGTCTTGGGAGGCTACACCTTC. Its protein is CASSESWTVLGGYTF.

This clonotype was observed a handful of times. This chain joins TRBV10-3 and TRBJ2-1; 9 nucleotides align to TRBD1. Germline CDR1 and CDR2: ENHRY and SYGVKD. After removal of 0 bases from V and 3 bases from J, the junction contained 3 bases not matched to a gene. This CDR3 contains 16 residues. CDR3 bases: TGTGCCATCAGTGAGTCGATGACAGGGGGCTACAATGAGCAGTTCTTC. It specifies CAISESMTGGYNEQFF.

This sequence joins TRBV12-3 or TRBV12-4 and TRBJ1-2; perhaps TRBD1 as D (5 bases). The CDR3 runs to 14 residues. V lost 3 bases and J lost 4, with 12 bases in between. CDR3 nucleotides: TGTGCCAGCAGTTTGGGGATGGGGCTCTATGGCTACACCTTC. It is translated as CASSLGMGLYGYTF.

The chain uses TRBV9 and TRBJ2-2; D gene ambiguous. The germline V gene has CDR1 SGDLS and CDR2 YYNGEE. V dropped 4 bases and J dropped 7 bases, with 11 bases sitting between them. This CDR3 is built from 13 residues. The CDR3 nucleotides read TGTGCCAGCAGCCGGAATTTTGGCGGGGAGCTGTTTTTT. The encoded protein is CASSRNFGGELFF.

This clonotype has at least ten counts. The chain uses TRBV9 and TRBJ2-7; tentatively, D is TRBD1 (7 bases). Germline values: CDR1 SGDLS, CDR2 YYNGEE. The length of the CDR3 is 12 residues. V lost 4 bases and J 7 bases, leaving 12 bases between the germline ends. In DNA, the CDR3 is TGTGCCAGCAGCCCAGGGGGAGGTGAGCAGTACTTC. The encoded protein is CASSPGGGEQYF. Drawing the rest from reference TRBV9 and TRBJ2-7, the complete variable domain is DSGVTQTPKHLITATGQRVTLRCSPRSGDLSVYWYQQSLDQGLQFLIQYYNGEERAKGNILERFSAQQFPDLHSELNLSSLELGDSALYFCASSPGGGEQYFGPGTRLTVT.

This clonotype was detected ten times or more. The CDR3 region is CASSLGPDNYEQYF. The CDR3 DNA sequence: TGTGCCAGCAGCTTAGGTCCAGACAACTACGAGCAGTACTTC. This sequence joins TRBV7-9 and TRBJ2-7; no reliable D call. V shed 1 base and J shed 3 bases, with 10 bases lying between them. Germline lookup yields CDR1 SEHNR and CDR2 FQNEAQ (reference sequence). CDR3 length: 14 residues.

In this sample, this clonotype turned up a few times. The genes are TRBV3-1 and TRBJ2-7, with 11 bases that match TRBD2. The trim removed 2 bases at V and 2 bases at J, leaving 5 bases unmatched. This CDR3 is built from 16 residues. Germline values: CDR1 LGHDT, CDR2 YNNKEL (reference sequence). The CDR3 reads CASSQRGLAATYEQYF. The CDR3 DNA sequence: TGTGCCAGCAGCCAAAGGGGACTAGCGGCGACCTACGAGCAGTACTTC.

This clonotype was seen at least ten times. The V gene is TRBV19, the J gene TRBJ1-5, with D uncertain. The CDR3 has 14 amino acids. Trimming left V 3 bases short and J 7 bases short, with 13 bases between. Looked up from germline, CDR1 is LNHDA and CDR2 is SQIVND (reference sequence). As DNA, the CDR3 is TGTGCCAGTAGTATGCTGGGTCAGGAACAGCCCCAGCATTTT. Translated, it gives CASSMLGQEQPQHF.

The V and J genes are TRBV2 and TRBJ1-1; 7 bases fit TRBD1. Germline values: CDR1 SNHLY, CDR2 FYNNEI. Germline trimming cut 6 bases from V and 6 bases from J; bases unmatched to any gene: 4. The CDR3 covers 12 residues. As DNA, the CDR3 is TGTGCCAGCAGCCGGGACAGCCCTGAAGCTTTCTTT. Protein product: CASSRDSPEAFF.

The chain combines TRBV5-4 with TRBJ2-3, with 7 positions matching TRBD2. The CDR3 is 13 amino acids. CDR1 is SGHNT and CDR2 is YYREEE in the germline V gene (reference sequence). V shed 7 bases and J 0 bases; nucleotides not matched to a gene: 2. The CDR3 DNA sequence: TGTGCCAGCGCGGGAGCGAGCACAGATACGCAGTATTTT. Encoded protein: CASAGASTDTQYF.

In this sample, this clonotype turned up many times. In DNA, the CDR3 is TGTGCCAGCAGATTGACAGGGGATGTCGCTGGGGCCAACGTCCTGACTTTC. Encoded protein: CASRLTGDVAGANVLTF. This rearrangement joins TRBV12-3 or TRBV12-4 to TRBJ2-6; TRBD1 aligns across 8 bases. The length of the CDR3 is 17 residues. V lost 6 bases, J lost 2 bases, and 9 bases stayed unmatched.

This clonotype was counted a single time. This sequence joins TRBV10-3 and TRBJ1-4; D not certain. This CDR3 comprises 15 residues. V lost 8 bases and J lost 8, with 21 bases in between. CDR1 and CDR2 (germline): ENHRY, SYGVKD. Here the CDR3 reads CAIGGPVGQAEKLFF. In DNA form, the CDR3 reads TGTGCCATCGGTGGTCCGGTAGGCCAGGCGGAAAAACTGTTTTTT.